Given below is one T cell receptor (beta chain) in context. Data came from immunoSEQ multiplex PCR; TCRdb stores just in-frame clones and leaves some out. Of some 70,000 clones in the sample, more than 75% were seen once. These data are taken from a study of T cells after somatic rescue of genetic block. The source of this sequence is a man aged 25 to 40. Material: peripheral blood mononuclear cells (PBMCs).

DNA of the CDR3: TGTGCCAGCAGCCCAGGTGGGGGGGCGGTGTGGGATGAGCAGTTCTTC. This sequence encodes CASSPGGGAVWDEQFF. The chain has TRBV11-2 and TRBJ2-1, with D maybe TRBD2 (7 bases). V was cut by 5 bases and J by 8 bases, with 22 bases left in between. Germline-derived CDR1 and CDR2 are SGHAT and FQNNGV. The CDR3 covers 16 residues.